This T cell receptor beta chain was observed in a study of prognosis after radiotherapy for stage I lung cancer. Overall study context: The radiotherapy was SBRT split into 3 to 5 fractions, giving a biologically effective dose of at least 100 Gy.

Looked up from germline, CDR1 is LNHDA and CDR2 is SQIVND (reference sequence). This CDR3 has 13 amino acids. Peripheral blood samples of roughly 5.7 milliliters were drawn at each of two time points. The study, taken as a whole, reports: Median unique TCR clone counts of roughly 10,000 versus 7,000 showed a fall after stereotactic body radiation therapy.

Starting from genomic DNA, TCR beta CDR3 was amplified through two-round multiplex PCR. It was primers specific to each TRBV and TRBJ gene that first-round PCR used. One entry per CDR3 protein results from TCRdb running MiXCR on the multiplex PCR reads. The sample has 27,000 or so distinct CDR3 sequences, roughly 40% seen once. As for this clonotype: The target antigen is unknown. A read error may produce the germline difference seen at one junction end.

This receptor was taken from a donor over 45 with non-small cell lung cancer. This chain links TRBV19 with TRBJ2-3, with a weak D call TRBD1 (5 bases). Here the sequenced sample was PBMCs, taken before or after stereotactic body radiation therapy (not recorded which). The DNA of the CDR3 is TGTGCCAGTAGGATAGGGGGCACAGATACGCAGTATTTT. As protein: CASRIGGTDTQYF.